This T cell receptor (beta chain) comes out of a study of regulatory T cells in long-lasting Graves disease. Described time point: newly diagnosed GD, antithyroid drugs for less than 3 months. With RNA extracted from PBMCs as input, the TCR library was made. This clonotype was counted between two and nine times. Relying on iRepertoire HTBI primers and Arm-PCR of CDR3 regions, the team built TCR beta libraries. TCRdb re-derived calls from the multiplex PCR reads in MiXCR, one entry per CDR3 protein. The sample has a few hundred thousand distinct CDR3 sequences; 10% to 15% are singletons. V lost 2 bases and J lost 4, with 14 bases in between. The CDR3 contains 15 residues. Another study also made use of these data, one on T cells in Graves' hyperthyroidism and ophthalmopathy. That investigation notes: The study used the HTBI primer set for a first-round RT-PCR of the TCR CDR3. For ophthalmopathy, model prediction preceded onset by a median about 6.2 months.

Sequences were derived from peripheral blood mononuclear cells (PBMCs), sampled at new diagnosis, from a patient treated with antithyroid drugs. V usage is TRBV12-3 or TRBV12-4 and J usage is TRBJ2-5; D unclear. The TCR was taken from a woman under 30 with Graves disease. The chain's CDR3 is CASSLQARQLETQYF. The CDR3 coding sequence is TGTGCCAGCAGTTTACAAGCCCGACAATTAGAGACCCAGTACTTC.